Listed below are T cell receptor beta chains from one sample, sequenced in a study of patients and donors after allogeneic stem cell transplantation. TCRdb used MiXCR to reprocess the RT-PCR reads, holding one entry per CDR3 protein. The sample holds roughly 960,000 distinct CDR3 sequences, around 17% seen once. Material: blood, either unsorted or a sorted T cell fraction (not recorded which). These receptors were obtained from a human donor who was either an allogeneic HSCT recipient or a stem cell or donor lymphocyte infusion donor (not recorded which). It is not recorded whose cells these are; they may come from a transplant donor. CDR3s include the opening cysteine and the closing phenylalanine or tryptophan. The D gene is left open where the match is weak. Clone size is shown for a subset of rows, as once, few, many or a class of expanded clone.

d_gene	abundance	v_gene	j_gene	CDR3aa	CDR3nt
TRBD2	.	TRBV7-2	TRBJ2-7	CASSFSGAREQYF	TGTGCCAGCAGCTTTAGCGGGGCACGCGAGCAGTACTTC
.	.	TRBV5-6	TRBJ2-7	CASSLGDRREQYF	TGTGCCAGCAGCTTGGGGGACCGGAGGGAGCAGTACTTC
.	.	TRBV30	TRBJ2-2	CAWSLFRDTNTGELFF	TGTGCCTGGAGTCTATTCCGGGACACTAACACCGGGGAGCTGTTTTTT
.	many	TRBV24-1	TRBJ1-2	CATSTLSYGYTF	TGTGCCACCAGTACCTTGAGCTATGGCTACACCTTC
.	many	TRBV24-1	TRBJ1-2	CATEGRIRSTNYGYTF	TGTGCCACCGAGGGCAGAATCAGATCCACTAACTATGGCTACACCTTC
.	.	TRBV12-3/TRBV12-4	TRBJ2-3	CASRGTATGDTQYF	TGTGCCAGCAGAGGGACTGCCACGGGAGATACGCAGTATTTT
.	few	TRBV6-5	TRBJ2-1	CASSYSGPLRGHNEQFF	TGTGCCAGCAGTTACTCGGGACCGTTACGGGGGCACAATGAGCAGTTCTTC
TRBD1	.	TRBV2	TRBJ2-7	CASIRQETGSEQYF	TGTGCCAGCATAAGGCAGGAGACAGGGTCCGAGCAGTACTTC
TRBD1	few	TRBV12-3/TRBV12-4	TRBJ1-2	CASRRDRGLEGYTF	TGTGCCAGCAGACGGGACAGGGGGCTTGAAGGCTACACCTTC
.	few	TRBV12-5	TRBJ1-1	CASGFTGFAEAFF	TGTGCTAGTGGTTTTACAGGGTTCGCTGAAGCTTTCTTT
TRBD1	many	TRBV5-1	TRBJ2-1	CASSYDRVNNEQFF	TGCGCCAGCAGCTATGACAGGGTCAACAATGAGCAGTTCTTC
.	.	TRBV7-2	TRBJ2-1	CASSLGGVPYNEQFF	TGTGCCAGCAGCTTAGGCGGGGTCCCCTACAATGAGCAGTTCTTC
TRBD1	few	TRBV3-1	TRBJ1-1	CASSQETRTGVAFF	TGTGCCAGCAGCCAAGAAACGCGGACAGGGGTAGCTTTCTTT
TRBD1	.	TRBV5-4	TRBJ1-5	CASGTEDQPQHF	TGTGCCAGCGGGACAGAAGATCAGCCCCAGCATTTT
TRBD1	few	TRBV6-1	TRBJ1-2	CASRRRGRDYGYTF	TGTGCCAGCAGGAGAAGGGGGCGCGACTATGGCTACACCTTC
.	.	TRBV20-1	TRBJ2-3	CSAHTGEPTDTQYF	TGCAGTGCTCATACAGGAGAACCCACAGATACGCAGTATTTT
.	few	TRBV7-8	TRBJ2-3	CASSQYSSTDTQYF	TGTGCCAGCAGCCAGTATTCTAGCACAGATACGCAGTATTTT
.	.	TRBV6-5	TRBJ2-3	CASSYSGGDLTDTQYF	TGTGCCAGCAGTTACTCGGGCGGGGACCTCACAGATACGCAGTATTTT
TRBD1	many	TRBV7-9	TRBJ2-7	CASSLGQGVFYEQYF	TGTGCCAGCAGCCTGGGACAGGGGGTATTCTACGAGCAGTACTTC
.	.	TRBV3-1	TRBJ1-2	CASSPRGGSGYGYTF	TGTGCCAGCAGCCCCCGCGGGGGATCGGGCTATGGCTACACCTTC
TRBD2	few	TRBV7-6	TRBJ2-7	CASSLPGTSPISEQYF	TGTGCCAGCAGCTTACCCGGGACTAGCCCGATTAGCGAGCAGTACTTC
.	once	TRBV7-2	TRBJ1-1	CASSDGTAKAAFF	TGTGCCAGCAGCGACGGGACCGCTAAGGCAGCTTTCTTT
.	.	TRBV27	TRBJ1-6	CASSFEVEGNSPLHF	TGTGCCAGCAGTTTTGAGGTTGAGGGGAATTCACCCCTCCACTTT
.	.	TRBV27	TRBJ2-1	CASSLTDTYNEQFF	TGTGCCAGCAGTTTAACGGACACCTACAATGAGCAGTTCTTC
.	.	TRBV19	TRBJ2-7	CASSIAPGAAYEQYF	TGTGCCAGTAGTATAGCCCCAGGGGCGGCGTACGAGCAGTACTTC
.	.	TRBV11-2	TRBJ2-5	CASSPYRFETQYF	TGTGCCAGCAGCCCATACAGGTTTGAGACCCAGTACTTC
.	.	TRBV11-2	TRBJ2-1	CASSLEGHNYNEQFF	TGTGCCAGCAGCTTAGAGGGCCACAACTACAATGAGCAGTTCTTC
.	few	TRBV7-3	TRBJ1-2	CASSSLGPPIGYTF	TGTGCCAGCAGCTCCCTAGGACCCCCGATTGGCTACACCTTC
TRBD1	few	TRBV5-8	TRBJ2-7	CASARGQSSYEQYF	TGTGCCAGCGCTAGGGGACAGTCTTCCTACGAGCAGTACTTC
TRBD2	.	TRBV11-3	TRBJ2-1	CASSWGGANKPFF	TGTGCCAGCAGCTGGGGGGGAGCAAATAAACCTTTCTTC
.	few	TRBV6-1	TRBJ2-3	CASSLRDIFSSTDTQYF	TGTGCCAGCAGCCTCCGGGACATCTTTTCTAGCACAGATACGCAGTATTTT
.	few	TRBV24-1	TRBJ1-6	CATSDKGLGSPLHF	TGTGCCACCAGTGACAAGGGGCTTGGTTCACCCCTCCACTTT
.	.	TRBV29-1	TRBJ1-2	CSVESAYGYTF	TGCAGCGTTGAGTCAGCTTATGGCTACACCTTC
.	.	TRBV21-1	TRBJ2-1	CASSKSWFARGLSYNEQFF	TGTGCCAGCAGCAAATCATGGTTCGCAAGAGGTCTCTCCTACAATGAGCAGTTCTTC
TRBD1	.	TRBV7-2	TRBJ1-3	CASTYRGIGNTIYF	TGTGCCAGCACATACAGGGGCATTGGAAACACCATATATTTT
TRBD2	.	TRBV2	TRBJ2-7	CASSEASGGAYEQYF	TGTGCCAGCAGTGAGGCTAGCGGGGGGGCCTACGAGCAGTACTTC
TRBD1	few	TRBV12-3/TRBV12-4	TRBJ1-1	CASSLLGQGIAEAFF	TGTGCCAGCAGTTTATTGGGACAGGGGATCGCTGAAGCTTTCTTT
.	many	TRBV24-1	TRBJ1-2	CATSDASDYYGYTF	TGTGCCACCAGTGATGCCTCGGACTACTATGGCTACACCTTC
.	.	TRBV5-1	TRBJ2-1	CDSSIPRLSSYNEQFF	TGCGACAGCAGTATCCCCCGTCTTAGCTCCTACAATGAGCAGTTCTTC
TRBD2	.	TRBV9	TRBJ2-5	CASSVAAGGREETQYF	TGTGCCAGCAGCGTAGCAGCGGGGGGGAGAGAAGAGACCCAGTACTTC
.	.	TRBV3-1	TRBJ2-7	CASSQEGLPYEQYF	TGTGCCAGCAGCCAAGAAGGGCTCCCCTACGAGCAGTACTTC
.	.	TRBV7-2	TRBJ1-6	CASSPRAGSNSPLHF	TGTGCCAGCAGCCCTCGGGCAGGATCTAATTCACCCCTCCACTTT
TRBD1	few	TRBV6-2/TRBV6-3	TRBJ2-1	CASSLPTGSYNEQFF	TGTGCCAGCAGTCTCCCGACAGGGTCCTACAATGAGCAGTTCTTC
.	few	TRBV4-1	TRBJ1-2	CASSPSLGGGYGYTF	TGCGCCAGCAGCCCATCCCTGGGTGGGGGCTATGGCTACACCTTC
TRBD2	.	TRBV20-1	TRBJ2-7	CSARAPSGSSYEQYF	TGCAGTGCTAGAGCTCCTAGCGGGAGCTCCTACGAGCAGTACTTC
TRBD1	.	TRBV12-3/TRBV12-4	TRBJ1-4	CASSLGRGRTNEKLFF	TGTGCCAGCAGTTTGGGCAGGGGGCGAACTAATGAAAAACTGTTTTTT
TRBD2	.	TRBV20-1	TRBJ2-1	CSARPSGGTYNEQFF	TGCAGTGCTAGACCTAGCGGGGGTACCTACAATGAGCAGTTCTTC
.	.	TRBV3-1	TRBJ2-7	CASSQSILGEQYF	TGTGCCAGCAGCCAAAGCATACTTGGGGAGCAGTACTTC
TRBD2	.	TRBV9	TRBJ2-1	CASTLAGGRKNEQFF	TGTGCCAGCACCTTAGCGGGGGGGCGAAAAAATGAGCAGTTCTTC
.	.	TRBV3-1	TRBJ2-3	CASSHTKITDTQYF	TGTGCCAGCAGCCATACCAAAATCACAGATACGCAGTATTTT
.	once	TRBV9	TRBJ1-6	CASSEGGLGFNSPLHF	TGTGCCAGCAGCGAGGGGGGGCTAGGGTTTAATTCACCCCTCCACTTT
TRBD2	few	TRBV7-9	TRBJ2-1	CASTTGGLARVNEQFF	TGTGCCAGCACTACCGGTGGACTAGCGAGGGTGAATGAGCAGTTCTTC